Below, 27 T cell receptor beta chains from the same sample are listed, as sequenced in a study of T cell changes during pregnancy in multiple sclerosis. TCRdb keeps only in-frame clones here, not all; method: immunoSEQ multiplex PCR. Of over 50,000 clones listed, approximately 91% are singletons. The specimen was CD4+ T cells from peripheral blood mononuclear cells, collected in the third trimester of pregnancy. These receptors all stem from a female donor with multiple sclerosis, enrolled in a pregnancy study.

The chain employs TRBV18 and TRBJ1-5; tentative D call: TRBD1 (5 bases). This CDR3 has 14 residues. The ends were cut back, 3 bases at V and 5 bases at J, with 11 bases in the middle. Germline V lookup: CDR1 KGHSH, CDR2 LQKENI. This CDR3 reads CASSPTGPDQPQHF. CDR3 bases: TGTGCCAGCTCACCCACAGGTCCTGATCAGCCCCAGCATTTT.

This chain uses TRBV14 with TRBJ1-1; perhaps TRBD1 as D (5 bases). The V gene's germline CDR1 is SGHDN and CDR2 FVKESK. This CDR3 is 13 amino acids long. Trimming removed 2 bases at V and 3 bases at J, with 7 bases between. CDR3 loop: CASSQQGYTEAFF. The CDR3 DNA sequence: TGTGCCAGCAGCCAACAGGGATACACTGAAGCTTTCTTT.

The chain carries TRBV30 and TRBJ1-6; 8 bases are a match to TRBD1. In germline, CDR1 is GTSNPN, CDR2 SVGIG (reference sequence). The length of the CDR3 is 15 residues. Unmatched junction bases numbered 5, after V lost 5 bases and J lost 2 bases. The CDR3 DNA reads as TGTGCCTGGGCGGGACAGGTTCCCTATAATTCACCCCTCCACTTT. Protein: CAWAGQVPYNSPLHF. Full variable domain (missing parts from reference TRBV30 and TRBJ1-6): SQTIHQWPATLVQPVGSPLSLECTVEGTSNPNLYWYRQAAGRGLQLLFYSVGIGQISSEVPQNLSASRPQDRQFILSSKKLLLSDSGFYLCAWAGQVPYNSPLHFGNGTRLTVT.

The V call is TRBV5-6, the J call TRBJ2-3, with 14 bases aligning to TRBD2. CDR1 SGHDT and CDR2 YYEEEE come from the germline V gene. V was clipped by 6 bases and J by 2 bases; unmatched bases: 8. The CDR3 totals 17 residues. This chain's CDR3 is CASNYRGLAGVTDTQYF. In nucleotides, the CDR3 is TGTGCCAGCAACTACCGGGGACTAGCGGGAGTCACAGATACGCAGTATTTT.

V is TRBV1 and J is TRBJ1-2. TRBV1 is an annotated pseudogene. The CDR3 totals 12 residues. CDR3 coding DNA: TGCACCAGCACACGCCGCGGCGGTGGCTACACCTTC. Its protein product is CTSTRRGGGYTF.

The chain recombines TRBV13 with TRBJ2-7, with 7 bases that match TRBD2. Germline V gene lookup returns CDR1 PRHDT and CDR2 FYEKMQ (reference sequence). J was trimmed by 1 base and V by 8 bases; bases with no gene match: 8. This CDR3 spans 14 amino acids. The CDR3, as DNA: TGTGCCAGCTCAAAGCGGGGCGGATCCTACGAGCAGTACTTC. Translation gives CASSKRGGSYEQYF.

The CDR3 spells CASSSSLRFVVANEQFF. The CDR3 DNA reads as TGTGCCAGCAGCTCCTCTTTACGGTTTGTAGTAGCCAATGAGCAGTTCTTC. The gene calls are TRBV7-2 and TRBJ2-1; no clear D gene. CDR1 and CDR2 (germline): SGHTA, FQGNSA. Trimming removed 4 bases at V and 6 bases at J, with 22 bases between. CDR3 size: 17 residues.

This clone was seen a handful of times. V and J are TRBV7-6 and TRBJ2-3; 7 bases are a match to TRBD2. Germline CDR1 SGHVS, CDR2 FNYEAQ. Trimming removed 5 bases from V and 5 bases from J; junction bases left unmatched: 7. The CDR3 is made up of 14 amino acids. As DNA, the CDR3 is TGTGCCAGCAGCCCTCCTCGGGGGGAAGATACGCAGTATTTT. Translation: CASSPPRGEDTQYF. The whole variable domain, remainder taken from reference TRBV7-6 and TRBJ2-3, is GAGVSQSPRYKVTKRGQDVALRCDPISGHVSLYWYRQALGQGPEFLTYFNYEAQQDKSGLPNDRFSAERPEGSISTLTIQRTEQRDSAMYRCASSPPRGEDTQYFGPGTRLTVL.

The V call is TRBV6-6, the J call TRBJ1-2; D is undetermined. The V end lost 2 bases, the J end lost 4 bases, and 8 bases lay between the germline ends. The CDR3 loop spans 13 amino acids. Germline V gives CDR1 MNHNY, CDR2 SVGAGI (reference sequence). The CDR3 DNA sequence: TGTGCCAGCAGTTACGAGGGCGGCTATGGCTACACCTTC. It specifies CASSYEGGYGYTF.

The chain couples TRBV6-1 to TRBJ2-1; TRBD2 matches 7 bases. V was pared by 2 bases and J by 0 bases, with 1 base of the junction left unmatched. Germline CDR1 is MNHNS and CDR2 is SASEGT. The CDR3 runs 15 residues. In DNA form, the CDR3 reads TGTGCCAGCAGTGAACGGGGGGACTCCTACAATGAGCAGTTCTTC. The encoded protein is CASSERGDSYNEQFF.

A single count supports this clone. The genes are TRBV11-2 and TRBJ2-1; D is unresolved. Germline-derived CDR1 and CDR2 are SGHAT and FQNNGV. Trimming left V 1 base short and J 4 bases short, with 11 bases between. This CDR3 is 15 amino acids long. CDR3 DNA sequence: TGTGCCAGCAGCTTAGGCGGATCCATTTACAATGAGCAGTTCTTC. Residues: CASSLGGSIYNEQFF.

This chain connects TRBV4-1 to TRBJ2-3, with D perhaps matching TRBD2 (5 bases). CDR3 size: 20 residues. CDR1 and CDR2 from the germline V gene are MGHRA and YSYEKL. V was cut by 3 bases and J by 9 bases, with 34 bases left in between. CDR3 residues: CASSQHLLQRESGTQITQYF. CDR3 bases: TGCGCCAGCAGCCAGCATCTCCTTCAGAGGGAGTCAGGAACACAGATAACGCAGTATTTT.

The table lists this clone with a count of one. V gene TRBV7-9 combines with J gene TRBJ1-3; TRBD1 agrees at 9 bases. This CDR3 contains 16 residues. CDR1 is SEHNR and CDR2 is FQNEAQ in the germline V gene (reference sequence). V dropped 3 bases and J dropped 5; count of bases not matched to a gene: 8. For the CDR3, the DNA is TGTGCCAGCAGCTTGAGGGACAGGGAATCCAGAAACACCATATATTTT. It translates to CASSLRDRESRNTIYF.

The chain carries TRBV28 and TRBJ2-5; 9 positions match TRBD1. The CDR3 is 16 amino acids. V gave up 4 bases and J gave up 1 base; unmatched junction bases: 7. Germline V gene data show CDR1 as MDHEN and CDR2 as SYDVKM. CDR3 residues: CASSSAGQGFQETQYF. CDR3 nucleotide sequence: TGTGCCAGCAGTTCCGCGGGACAGGGATTCCAAGAGACCCAGTACTTC. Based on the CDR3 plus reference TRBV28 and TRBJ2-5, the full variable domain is DVKVTQSSRYLVKRTGEKVFLECVQDMDHENMFWYRQDPGLGLRLIYFSYDVKMKEKGDIPEGYSVSREKKERFSLILESASTNQTSMYLCASSSAGQGFQETQYFGPGTRLLVL.

This CDR3 is CASSQTGGSSPLHF. The CDR3 coding sequence is TGTGCCAGTAGCCAAACAGGGGGGAGTTCACCCCTCCACTTT. J is TRBJ1-6 and V is TRBV19; 8 bases align to TRBD1. This CDR3 region has 14 residues. Germline trimming cut 6 bases from V and 9 bases from J; bases unmatched to any gene: 7. CDR1 is LNHDA, CDR2 SQIVND, per germline (reference sequence).

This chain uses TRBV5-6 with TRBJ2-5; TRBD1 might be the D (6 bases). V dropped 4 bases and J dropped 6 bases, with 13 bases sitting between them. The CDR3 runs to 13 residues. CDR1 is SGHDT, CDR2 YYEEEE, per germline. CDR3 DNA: TGTGCCAGCAGCGTACAGGGTCAACAGACCCAGTACTTC. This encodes CASSVQGQQTQYF.

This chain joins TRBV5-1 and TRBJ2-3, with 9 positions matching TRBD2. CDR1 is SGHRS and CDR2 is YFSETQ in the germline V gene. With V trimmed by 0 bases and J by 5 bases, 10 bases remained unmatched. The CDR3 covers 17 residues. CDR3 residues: CASSLGAASGVQDTQYF. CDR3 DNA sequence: TGCGCCAGCAGCTTGGGGGCGGCTAGCGGGGTCCAAGATACGCAGTATTTT.

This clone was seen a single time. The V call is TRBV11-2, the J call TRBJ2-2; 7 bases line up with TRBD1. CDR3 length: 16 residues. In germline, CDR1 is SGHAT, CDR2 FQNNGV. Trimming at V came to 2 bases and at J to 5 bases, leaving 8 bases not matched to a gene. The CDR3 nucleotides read TGTGCCAGCAGCTTATATACAGGGGCGCCGACCGGGGAGCTGTTTTTT. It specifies CASSLYTGAPTGELFF.

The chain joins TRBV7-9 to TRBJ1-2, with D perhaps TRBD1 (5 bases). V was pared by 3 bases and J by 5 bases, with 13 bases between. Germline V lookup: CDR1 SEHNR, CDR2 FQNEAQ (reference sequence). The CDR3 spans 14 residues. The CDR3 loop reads CASSFFYGGYGYTF. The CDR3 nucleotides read TGTGCCAGCAGCTTTTTTTATGGGGGGTATGGCTACACCTTC.

Here the CDR3 reads CASSIDPTGFFGNTIYF. The CDR3 DNA follows: TGTGCCAGTAGTATAGACCCGACAGGGTTTTTTGGAAACACCATATATTTT. V and J are TRBV19 and TRBJ1-3; 7 nucleotides agree with TRBD1. The germline gives CDR1 LNHDA, CDR2 SQIVND (reference sequence). The CDR3 has 17 amino acids. J was trimmed by 3 bases and V by 0 bases; bases with no gene match: 8.

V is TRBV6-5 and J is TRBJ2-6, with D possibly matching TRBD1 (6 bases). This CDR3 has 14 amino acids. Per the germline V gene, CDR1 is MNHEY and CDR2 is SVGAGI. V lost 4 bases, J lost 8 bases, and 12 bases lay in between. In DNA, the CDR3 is TGTGCCAGCAGTTCCGGGACAAGCCCCAACGTCCTGACTTTC. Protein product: CASSSGTSPNVLTF.

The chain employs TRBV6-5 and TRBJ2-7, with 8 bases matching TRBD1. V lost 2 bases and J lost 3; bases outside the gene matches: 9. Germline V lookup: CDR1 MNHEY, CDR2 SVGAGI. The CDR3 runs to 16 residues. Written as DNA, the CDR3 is TGTGCCAGCAGTTACGGCAAACCGGGACAGGTCTACGAGCAGTACTTC. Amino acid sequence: CASSYGKPGQVYEQYF.

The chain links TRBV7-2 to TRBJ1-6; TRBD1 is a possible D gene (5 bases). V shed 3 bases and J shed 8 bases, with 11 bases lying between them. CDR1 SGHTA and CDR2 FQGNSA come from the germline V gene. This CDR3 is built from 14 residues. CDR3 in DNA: TGTGCCAGCAGCTTCCAGGGACTGGATTCACCCCTCCACTTT. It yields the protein CASSFQGLDSPLHF.

The CDR3 loop reads CASSSPQRSTDTQYF. CDR3 nucleotides: TGTGCCAGCAGCTCGCCGCAGCGGAGCACAGATACGCAGTATTTT. The gene calls are TRBV7-9 and TRBJ2-3; possibly TRBD2 for D (5 bases). The germline gives CDR1 SEHNR, CDR2 FQNEAQ (reference sequence). CDR3 length equals 15 residues. Trimming took 4 bases from V and 0 from J, leaving 11 bases between them.

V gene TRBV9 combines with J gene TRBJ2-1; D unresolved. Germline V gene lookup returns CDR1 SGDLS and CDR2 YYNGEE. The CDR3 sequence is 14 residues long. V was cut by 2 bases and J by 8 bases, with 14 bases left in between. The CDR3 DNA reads TGTGCCAGCAGCGTTTACGAGCCGATGTATGAGCAGTTCTTC. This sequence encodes CASSVYEPMYEQFF.

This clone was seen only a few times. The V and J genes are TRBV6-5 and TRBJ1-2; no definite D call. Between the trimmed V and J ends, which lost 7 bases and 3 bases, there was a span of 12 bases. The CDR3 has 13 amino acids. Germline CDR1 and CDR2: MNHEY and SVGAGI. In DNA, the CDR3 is TGTGCCAGCATGCGGTCGGAGGACTATGGCTACACCTTC. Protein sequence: CASMRSEDYGYTF.

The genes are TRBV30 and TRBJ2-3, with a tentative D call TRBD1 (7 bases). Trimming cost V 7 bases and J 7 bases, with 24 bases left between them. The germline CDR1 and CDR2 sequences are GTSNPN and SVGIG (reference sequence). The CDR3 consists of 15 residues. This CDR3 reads CASTPPGRGVNTQYF. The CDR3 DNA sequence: TGTGCCTCAACCCCCCCCGGCAGGGGGGTTAATACGCAGTATTTT.